Below are 20 T cell receptor beta chains sequenced from a single sample in a study of blood T cell repertoires in COVID-19. Data came from immunoSEQ multiplex PCR; TCRdb stores just in-frame clones and leaves some out. The sample has 350,000 to 450,000 clones; approximately 87% are singletons. Sequenced material: PBMCs or T cells enriched from blood (not recorded which). The source of these receptors is a man between 40 and 49 years old in a cohort exposed to, infected with or recovered from COVID-19 (not recorded which).

The chain links TRBV7-8 to TRBJ1-5; D call uncertain. Per germline, CDR1 SGHVS and CDR2 FQNEAQ. Trimming cost V 1 base and J 2 bases, with 12 bases left between them. The CDR3 length is 16 residues. The CDR3 reads CASSLVVRGGNQPQHF. CDR3 sequence (DNA): TGTGCCAGCAGCTTAGTAGTCCGGGGAGGCAATCAGCCCCAGCATTTT.

The CDR3 sequence is CASSLRTEVYGYTF. The CDR3 bases are TGTGCCAGCAGTTTAAGGACGGAGGTCTATGGCTACACCTTC. The chain uses TRBV28 and TRBJ1-2; D ambiguous. The V end lost 2 bases, the J end lost 4 bases, and 11 bases lay between the germline ends. Per the germline V gene, CDR1 is MDHEN and CDR2 is SYDVKM. The CDR3 contains 14 residues.

V usage is TRBV24-1 and J usage is TRBJ2-7; D may be TRBD1 (5 bases). Per the germline V gene, CDR1 is KGHDR and CDR2 is SFDVKD. V dropped 6 bases and J dropped 0 bases, with 5 bases sitting between them. The CDR3 contains 12 residues. CDR3 in DNA: TGTGCCACCAGTCAGGGCTCCTACGAGCAGTACTTC. It translates to CATSQGSYEQYF.

The DNA for the CDR3 is TGTGCCTCGGGACAGGGGTTACAAGAGACCCAGTACTTC. This translates into CASGQGLQETQYF. The chain is built from TRBV30 and TRBJ2-5; TRBD1 agrees at 10 bases. J lost 2 bases, V lost 7 bases, and 4 bases had no gene match. The CDR3 contains 13 residues. Per the germline V gene, CDR1 is GTSNPN and CDR2 is SVGIG (reference sequence).

The chain employs TRBV10-2 and TRBJ2-5; weak D call: TRBD1 (6 bases). Germline CDR1 reads WSHSY; CDR2 reads SAAADI. Trimming shortened V by 1 base and J by 4 bases, and 7 bases separated the two germline ends. The CDR3 has 13 residues. The CDR3 spells CASSEFRGETQYF. CDR3 sequence (DNA): TGCGCCAGCAGTGAGTTCAGGGGAGAGACCCAGTACTTC.

This clone was counted once. This chain uses TRBV27 with TRBJ1-2; TRBD1 might be the D (5 bases). V was clipped by 0 bases and J by 4 bases, with 12 bases between them. The CDR3 is made up of 15 amino acids. The germline V gene encodes CDR1 MNHEY and CDR2 SMNVEV (reference sequence). The CDR3 DNA is TGTGCCAGCAGTTTATCTGGGGCTCTCGGCTATGGCTACACCTTC. Its translation is CASSLSGALGYGYTF.

This chain uses TRBV28 with TRBJ1-5, with a possible D match to TRBD1 (5 bases). The CDR3 sequence is 15 residues long. Looked up from germline, CDR1 is MDHEN and CDR2 is SYDVKM. V was pared by 5 bases and J by 2 bases, with 13 bases between. CDR3 loop: CASSLGGSGNQPQHF. The CDR3 nucleotides read TGTGCCAGCAGTCTGGGGGGTAGCGGCAATCAGCCCCAGCATTTT.

This chain uses TRBV4-1 with TRBJ2-2; 12 nucleotides align to TRBD2. The germline CDR1 and CDR2 sequences are MGHRA and YSYEKL. The CDR3 has 16 residues. Trimming took 3 bases from V and 5 from J; bases not matched to a gene: 4. CDR3 loop: CASSQAGLAGTGELFF. The CDR3 DNA is TGCGCCAGCAGCCAGGCCGGACTAGCGGGAACCGGGGAGCTGTTTTTT.

This chain links TRBV3-1 (or the pseudogene TRBV3-2) with TRBJ1-6; 7 nucleotides agree with TRBD1. The CDR3 runs 15 residues. V shed 4 bases, J shed 6 bases, and the junction held 6 bases outside the gene matches. Looked up from germline, CDR1 is LGHDT and CDR2 is YNNKEL (reference sequence). The CDR3 region has the DNA TGTGCCAGCAGCCTGGGACAGAGTCCTAATTCACCCCTCCACTTT. Amino acid sequence: CASSLGQSPNSPLHF.

The chain combines TRBV6-5 with TRBJ2-7; 10 bases agree with TRBD1. The CDR3 is 14 residues long. The junction had 9 bases not matched to a gene; V was cut back by 6 bases and J by 7 bases. The germline V gene has CDR1 MNHEY and CDR2 SVGAGI. CDR3 in DNA: TGTGCCAGCAGATCCGGGACAGGGGAGAGGGAGCAGTACTTC. Residues: CASRSGTGEREQYF.

CDR3: CASTRQREVTDTQYF. CDR3 DNA sequence: TGTGCCAGCACTCGGCAGCGGGAGGTCACAGATACGCAGTATTTT. The genes are TRBV28 and TRBJ2-3; 9 bases are a match to TRBD2. This CDR3 comprises 15 residues. Germline lookup yields CDR1 MDHEN and CDR2 SYDVKM. The V and J ends lost 7 bases and 2 bases, in that order; junction bases with no gene match: 7.

The J gene is TRBJ2-3, the V gene TRBV7-2; TRBD2 matches 7 bases. Trimming removed 5 bases from V and 4 bases from J; junction bases left unmatched: 3. Germline V gives CDR1 SGHTA, CDR2 FQGNSA. This CDR3 is 13 amino acids long. Written as DNA, the CDR3 is TGTGCCAGCAGCAAGCGGGAATCAGATACGCAGTATTTT. This translates into CASSKRESDTQYF.

In this sample, this clone turned up once. V gene TRBV2 combines with J gene TRBJ2-1; 10 bases are a match to TRBD2. The CDR3 runs 13 residues. The V segment lost 6 bases and the J segment 10 bases; nucleotides outside the gene matches: 6. Germline loops: CDR1 SNHLY, CDR2 FYNNEI. The CDR3 sequence is CASRRTSGGEQFF. In nucleotides, the CDR3 is TGTGCCAGCAGACGGACTAGCGGTGGGGAGCAGTTCTTC.

The chain carries TRBV15 and TRBJ1-2; TRBD1 matches 8 bases. V lost 8 bases and J lost 5; bases outside the gene matches: 4. Germline assignment: CDR1 LNHNV and CDR2 YYDKDF (reference sequence). The CDR3 loop spans 12 amino acids. CDR3 sequence (DNA): TGTGCCACCGTCAGGGGGCCGTATGGCTACACCTTC. Translation gives CATVRGPYGYTF.

The chain uses TRBV11-3 and TRBJ2-2, with TRBD2 identical over 9 bases. The trim removed 5 bases at V and 7 bases at J, leaving 8 bases unmatched. The CDR3 has 15 amino acids. CDR1 and CDR2 from the germline V gene are SGHNT and YENEEA. The CDR3 spells CASSRSGRSDGELFF. The CDR3 DNA sequence: TGTGCCAGCAGCAGGAGCGGGAGGAGCGACGGGGAGCTGTTTTTT. The full variable domain, its missing parts supplied by reference TRBV11-3 and TRBJ2-2, is EAGVVQSPRYKIIEKKQPVAFWCNPISGHNTLYWYLQNLGQGPELLIRYENEEAVDDSQLPKDRFSAERLKGVDSTLKIQPAELGDSAVYLCASSRSGRSDGELFFGEGSRLTVL.

The chain employs TRBV27 and TRBJ2-7, with 7 bases identical to TRBD1. With V trimmed by 3 bases and J by 2 bases, 16 bases remained unmatched. The CDR3 extends over 18 amino acids. The germline V gene has CDR1 MNHEY and CDR2 SMNVEV (reference sequence). The chain's CDR3 is CASSLAQDRPTKTYEQYF. DNA of the CDR3: TGTGCCAGCAGTTTGGCCCAGGACAGGCCCACTAAAACCTACGAGCAGTACTTC.

The table lists this clone with a count of one. With a much larger clone just one base away, this may be a read error. Additional DNA sequences in this sample encode the identical CDR3. The rearrangement joins TRBV5-1 to TRBJ2-1; D gene unclear. This CDR3 region has 12 residues. Germline lookup yields CDR1 SGHRS and CDR2 YFSETQ. V was pared by 1 base and J by 6 bases, with 5 bases between. The CDR3 DNA reads TGCGCCAGCAGCTTGCCTAGCAATGAGCAGTTCTTC. Its protein is CASSLPSNEQFF.

A single count supports this clone. CDR3 DNA: TGTGCCAGCTCACGACCGGGACAGGGCGTTTACGAGCAGTACTTC. Translated, it gives CASSRPGQGVYEQYF. This chain joins TRBV18 and TRBJ2-7; TRBD1 aligns across 9 bases. This CDR3 spans 15 amino acids. V shed 4 bases and J 4 bases; nucleotides not matched to a gene: 8. CDR1 is KGHSH and CDR2 is LQKENI in the germline V gene.

The V call is TRBV24-1, the J call TRBJ2-1, with 10 bases aligning to TRBD2. The trim removed 4 bases at V and 7 bases at J, leaving 6 bases unmatched. The CDR3 is made up of 15 amino acids. Germline loops: CDR1 KGHDR, CDR2 SFDVKD. The CDR3 protein is CATSDPGLARNEQFF. In DNA, the CDR3 is TGTGCCACCAGTGACCCGGGACTAGCGAGAAATGAGCAGTTCTTC.

The V gene is TRBV7-9, the J gene TRBJ1-2, with D possibly matching TRBD1 (5 bases). CDR3 length: 14 residues. In germline, CDR1 is SEHNR, CDR2 FQNEAQ (reference sequence). V gave up 0 bases and J gave up 1 base, with 6 bases separating them. The CDR3, as DNA: TGTGCCAGCAGCTTAGCGACAGTTAACTATGGCTACACCTTC. Its translation is CASSLATVNYGYTF.